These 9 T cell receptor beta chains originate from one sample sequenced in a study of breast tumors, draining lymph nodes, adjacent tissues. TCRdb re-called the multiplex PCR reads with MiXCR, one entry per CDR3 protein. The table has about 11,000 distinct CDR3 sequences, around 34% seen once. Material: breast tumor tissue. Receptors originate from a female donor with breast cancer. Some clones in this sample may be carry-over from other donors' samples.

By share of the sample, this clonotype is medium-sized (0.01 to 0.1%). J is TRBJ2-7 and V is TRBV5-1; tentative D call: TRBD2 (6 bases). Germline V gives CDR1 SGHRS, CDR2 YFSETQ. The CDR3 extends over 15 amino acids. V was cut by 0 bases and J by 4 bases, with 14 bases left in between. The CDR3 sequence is CASSLVAGSMYEQYF. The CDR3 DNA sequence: TGCGCCAGCAGCTTGGTTGCGGGGTCCATGTACGAGCAGTACTTC.

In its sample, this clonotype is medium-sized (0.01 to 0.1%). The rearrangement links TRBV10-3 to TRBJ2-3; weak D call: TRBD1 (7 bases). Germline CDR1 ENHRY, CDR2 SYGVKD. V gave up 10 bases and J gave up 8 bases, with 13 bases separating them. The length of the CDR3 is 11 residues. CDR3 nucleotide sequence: TGTGCCACACGACAGGGAGGTACGCAGTATTTT. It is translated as CATRQGGTQYF.

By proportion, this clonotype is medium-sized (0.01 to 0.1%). Written as DNA, the CDR3 is TGTGCCAGCAGCCCTTCGGGACAGGTGGCTCAGCCCCAGCATTTT. Translated, it gives CASSPSGQVAQPQHF. This chain joins TRBV7-8 and TRBJ1-5; TRBD1 aligns across 8 bases. The germline V gene has CDR1 SGHVS and CDR2 FQNEAQ. The CDR3 covers 15 residues. V lost 5 bases and J lost 6; bases outside the gene matches: 9.

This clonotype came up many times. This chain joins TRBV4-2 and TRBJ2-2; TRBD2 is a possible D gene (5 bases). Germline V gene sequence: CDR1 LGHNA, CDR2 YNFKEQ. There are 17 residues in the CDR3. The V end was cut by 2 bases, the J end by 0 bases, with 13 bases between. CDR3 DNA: TGTGCCAGCAGCCAACTCCTAGCAGCGACGAACACCGGGGAGCTGTTTTTT. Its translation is CASSQLLAATNTGELFF.

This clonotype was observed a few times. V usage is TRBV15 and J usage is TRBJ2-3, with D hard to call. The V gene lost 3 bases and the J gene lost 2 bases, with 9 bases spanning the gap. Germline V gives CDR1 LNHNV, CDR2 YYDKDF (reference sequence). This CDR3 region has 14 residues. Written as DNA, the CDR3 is TGTGCCACCAGCAGGGAACAACACACAGATACGCAGTATTTT. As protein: CATSREQHTDTQYF.

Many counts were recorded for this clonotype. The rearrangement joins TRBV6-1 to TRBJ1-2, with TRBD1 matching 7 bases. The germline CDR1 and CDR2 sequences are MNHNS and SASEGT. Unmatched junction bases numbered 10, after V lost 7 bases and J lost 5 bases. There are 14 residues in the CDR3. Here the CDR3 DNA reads TGTGCCAGCAACGGACAGGCAAAGAGATATGGCTACACCTTC. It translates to CASNGQAKRYGYTF.

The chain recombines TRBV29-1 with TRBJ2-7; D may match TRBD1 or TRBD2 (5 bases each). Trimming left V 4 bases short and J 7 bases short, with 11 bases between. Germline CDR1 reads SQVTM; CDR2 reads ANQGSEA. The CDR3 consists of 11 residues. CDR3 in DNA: TGCAGCGTTGGGGACCCTGGTGAGCAGTACTTC. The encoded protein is CSVGDPGEQYF.

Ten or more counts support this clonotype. Written as DNA, the CDR3 is TGTGCCAGCAGCCCCGAGGAGGGAGGCACGCAGTATTTT. It encodes CASSPEEGGTQYF. The rearrangement joins TRBV7-6 to TRBJ2-3, with a tentative D call TRBD2 (6 bases). Germline CDR1 reads SGHVS; CDR2 reads FNYEAQ. This CDR3 has 13 amino acids. Trimming shortened V by 5 bases and J by 9 bases, and 15 bases separated the two germline ends.

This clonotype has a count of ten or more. This CDR3 is CASKERGTGGANVLTF. CDR3 coding DNA: TGTGCCAGCAAGGAGAGAGGGACGGGTGGGGCCAACGTCCTGACTTTC. The genes are TRBV6-1 and TRBJ2-6, with D possibly called TRBD1 or TRBD2 (5 bases each). CDR1 is MNHNS and CDR2 is SASEGT in the germline V gene. Trimming removed 7 bases at V and 3 bases at J, with 16 bases between. The CDR3 extends over 16 amino acids.